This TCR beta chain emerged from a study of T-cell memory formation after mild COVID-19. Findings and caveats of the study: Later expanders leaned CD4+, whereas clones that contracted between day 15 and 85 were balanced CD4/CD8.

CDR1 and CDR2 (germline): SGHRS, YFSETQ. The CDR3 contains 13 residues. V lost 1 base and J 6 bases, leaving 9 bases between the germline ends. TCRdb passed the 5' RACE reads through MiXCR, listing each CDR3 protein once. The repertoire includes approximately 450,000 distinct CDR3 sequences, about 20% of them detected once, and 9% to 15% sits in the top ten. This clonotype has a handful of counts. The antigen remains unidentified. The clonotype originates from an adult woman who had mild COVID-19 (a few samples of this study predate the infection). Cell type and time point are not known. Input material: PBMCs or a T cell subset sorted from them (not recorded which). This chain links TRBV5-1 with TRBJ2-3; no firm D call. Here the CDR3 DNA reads TGCGCCAGCAGCTTGTCGCCAGTGGATACGCAGTATTTT. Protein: CASSLSPVDTQYF.